The T cell receptor beta chain described here comes from a study of blood T cells in healthy people across ages. Primers used in a second PCR of roughly 6 to 12 cycles were a sample-barcoded 5' primer and a J-beta primer mix. Using its own MiXCR run on the 5' RACE reads, TCRdb lists one record per CDR3 protein. The repertoire includes about 1 million distinct CDR3 sequences, less than 50% of them detected once, and under 20% sits in the top ten. The V end was cut by 0 bases, the J end by 12 bases, with 12 bases between. CDR3 length: 13 amino acids. From germline, CDR1 is LGHDT and CDR2 YNNKEL (reference sequence). Notes on the study in general: It was the long-lived donors that had more naive CD4+ cells and higher diversity than aged donors.

This clonotype came up a few times. Its antigen remains unknown. The donors, healthy Caucasians from Russia, were aged 6 to 90. Every donor contributed about 10 milliliters of peripheral blood by blood draw. Total RNA extraction produced at least 5 micrograms (per sample) for the study. The TCR sequence derives from a woman aged 55-70 years in good health. V and J are TRBV3-1 and TRBJ2-1; D may be TRBD1 (5 bases). What was sequenced was blood. Here the CDR3 DNA reads TGTGCCAGCAGCCAAGAAGGGCCTAGGGGGCAGTTCTTC. This translates into CASSQEGPRGQFF.